Here is one T cell receptor (beta chain) with its context. The length of the CDR3 is 15 residues. Per the germline V gene, CDR1 is LNHNV and CDR2 is YYDKDF (reference sequence). V lost 0 bases and J lost 4, with 12 bases in between. This sample stems from a study of T-cell memory formation after mild COVID-19. In TCRdb, the 5' RACE reads were re-called with MiXCR into one record per CDR3 protein. Among hundreds of thousands of distinct CDR3 sequences listed, around 28% were seen once. The chain carries TRBV15 and TRBJ1-2; TRBD1 might be the D (5 bases). Sequenced input: PBMCs or a T cell subset sorted from them (not recorded which). This clonotype was obtained from an adult woman who had mild COVID-19 (a few samples of this study predate the infection). Cell type and time point are not known. The CDR3 region is CATSRDSAGIYGYTF. The CDR3 DNA reads TGTGCCACCAGCAGAGATTCAGCAGGGATCTATGGCTACACCTTC.